These T cell receptor beta chains were read from a single sample in a study of OX40 agonist ivuxolimab in advanced cancers. The protocol was immunoSEQ multiplex PCR, while the TCRdb copy is restricted to in-frame clones and leaves out a portion. The sample consists of over 50,000 clones, 80% to 95% of them appearing once. Material: CD4+ or CD8+ T cells sorted from blood, obtained in a trial of the OX40 agonist ivuxolimab. These receptors were collected from an adult with an advanced solid tumor such as melanoma, head and neck, liver or kidney cancer. CDR3s include the opening cysteine and the closing phenylalanine or tryptophan.

V	J	CDR3
TRBV19	TRBJ1-5	CASRARVFNQPQHF
TRBV29-1	TRBJ1-2	CSVAGTAYGYTF
TRBV10-3	TRBJ2-2	CAATSGDTGELFF
TRBV6-6	TRBJ2-5	CASSYLGTQYF
TRBV6-5	TRBJ2-7	CASSFRGGARYEQYF
TRBV5-4	TRBJ2-5	CASSLGQPRQTQYF
TRBV11-3	TRBJ1-1	CASSFGDTEAFF
TRBV14	TRBJ1-1	CASSPTSRDPGAFF
TRBV6-1	TRBJ1-3	CASSEHSPGNTIYF
TRBV29-1	TRBJ2-1	CSVDGAGWTSAYNEQFF
TRBV4-3	TRBJ2-1	CASSQALGLFNEQFF
TRBV19	TRBJ2-1	CASSIVGGEVSYEQFF